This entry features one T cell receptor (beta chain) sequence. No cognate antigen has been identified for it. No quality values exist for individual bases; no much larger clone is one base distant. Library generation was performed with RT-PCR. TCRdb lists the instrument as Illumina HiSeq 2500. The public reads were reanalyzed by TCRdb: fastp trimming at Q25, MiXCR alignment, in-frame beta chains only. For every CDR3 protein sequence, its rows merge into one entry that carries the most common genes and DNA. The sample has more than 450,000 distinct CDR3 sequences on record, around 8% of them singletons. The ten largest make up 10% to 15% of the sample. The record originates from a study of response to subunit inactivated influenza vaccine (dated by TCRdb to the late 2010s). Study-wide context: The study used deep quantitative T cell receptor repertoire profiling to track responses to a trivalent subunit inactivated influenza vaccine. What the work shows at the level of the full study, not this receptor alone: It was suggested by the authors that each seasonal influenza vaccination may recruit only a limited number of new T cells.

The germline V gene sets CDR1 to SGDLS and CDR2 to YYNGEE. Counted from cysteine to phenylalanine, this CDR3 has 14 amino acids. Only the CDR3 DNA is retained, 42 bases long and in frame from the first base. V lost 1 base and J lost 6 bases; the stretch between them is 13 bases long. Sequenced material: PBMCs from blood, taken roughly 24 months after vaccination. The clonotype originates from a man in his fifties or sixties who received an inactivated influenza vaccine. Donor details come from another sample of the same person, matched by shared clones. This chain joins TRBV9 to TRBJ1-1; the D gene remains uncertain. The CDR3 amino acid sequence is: CASSVRQTPSEAFF. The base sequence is TGTGCCAGCAGCGTAAGACAAACCCCCTCTGAAGCTTTCTTT.